This T cell receptor (beta chain) emerged from a study of T-cell reconstitution after alpha-beta-depleted transplantation in children. Concerning this clonotype: The antigen remains undetermined.

Library preparation (for TCRbeta) was performed with unique molecular identifiers. TCRdb re-analysed the PCR reads in MiXCR, keeping a single row per CDR3 protein. The repertoire holds about 100,000 distinct CDR3 sequences, 5.5% to 6.5% seen once, with roughly 20% in the top ten. Study outcomes and limitations: Surviving recipient T cells and thymic progenitors produced the high day-60 TCRbeta diversity seen in some patients. Several hundred expanded graft clones reportedly supplied alpha-beta T cells about two months after transplant. When one year had passed after transplant, most T-cell counts and diversity came from newly produced T cells.

J gave up 3 bases and V 2 bases, and 5 bases lay outside the gene matches. The CDR3 has 16 residues. The germline V gene encodes CDR1 LNHDA and CDR2 SQIVND (reference sequence). V is TRBV19 and J is TRBJ2-2; 8 nucleotides agree with TRBD2. This sequence originates from a male patient between 2 and 15 years old who had a stem cell transplant for acute lymphoblastic leukemia, so the T cells may come from the graft donor. The sample here was PBMCs, mostly from graft donor cells, taken 360 days after TCRalphabeta/CD19-depleted stem cell transplant. The CDR3 is CASSIPSGGYTGELFF. CDR3 DNA sequence: TGTGCCAGTAGTATACCGAGCGGGGGTTACACCGGGGAGCTGTTTTTT.